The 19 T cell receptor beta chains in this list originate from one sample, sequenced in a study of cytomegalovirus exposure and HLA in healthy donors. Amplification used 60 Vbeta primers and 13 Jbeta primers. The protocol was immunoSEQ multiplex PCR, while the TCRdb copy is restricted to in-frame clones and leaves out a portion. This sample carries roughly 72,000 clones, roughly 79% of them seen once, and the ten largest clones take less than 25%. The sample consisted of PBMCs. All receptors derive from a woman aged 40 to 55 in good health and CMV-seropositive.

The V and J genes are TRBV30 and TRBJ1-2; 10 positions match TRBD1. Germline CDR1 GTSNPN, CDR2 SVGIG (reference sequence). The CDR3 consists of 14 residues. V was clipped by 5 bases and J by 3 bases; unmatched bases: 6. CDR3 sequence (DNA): TGTGCCTGGCGACAGGGGGCTCGGGACTATGGCTACACCTTC. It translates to CAWRQGARDYGYTF.

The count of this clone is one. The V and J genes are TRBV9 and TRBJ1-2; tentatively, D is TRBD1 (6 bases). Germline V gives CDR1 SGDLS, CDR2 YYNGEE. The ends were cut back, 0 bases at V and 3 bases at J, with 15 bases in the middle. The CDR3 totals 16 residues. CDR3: CASSVGGKAGDYGYTF. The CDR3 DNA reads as TGTGCCAGCAGCGTAGGTGGTAAAGCAGGGGACTATGGCTACACCTTC. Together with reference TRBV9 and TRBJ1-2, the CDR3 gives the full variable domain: DSGVTQTPKHLITATGQRVTLRCSPRSGDLSVYWYQQSLDQGLQFLIQYYNGEERAKGNILERFSAQQFPDLHSELNLSSLELGDSALYFCASSVGGKAGDYGYTFGSGTRLTVV.

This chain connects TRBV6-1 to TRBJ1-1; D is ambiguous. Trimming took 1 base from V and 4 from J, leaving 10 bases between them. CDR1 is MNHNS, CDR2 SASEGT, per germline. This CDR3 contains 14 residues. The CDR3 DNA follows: TGTGCCAGCAGTGAAGGCGGGGTCCGCACTGAAGCTTTCTTT. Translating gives CASSEGGVRTEAFF.

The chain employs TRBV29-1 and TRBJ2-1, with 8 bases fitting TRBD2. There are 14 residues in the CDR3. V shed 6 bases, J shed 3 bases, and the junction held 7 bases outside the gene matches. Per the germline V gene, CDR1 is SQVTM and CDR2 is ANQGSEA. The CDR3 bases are TGCAGCGTGCGGGCGGGAGGAGGCTACAATGAGCAGTTCTTC. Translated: CSVRAGGGYNEQFF.

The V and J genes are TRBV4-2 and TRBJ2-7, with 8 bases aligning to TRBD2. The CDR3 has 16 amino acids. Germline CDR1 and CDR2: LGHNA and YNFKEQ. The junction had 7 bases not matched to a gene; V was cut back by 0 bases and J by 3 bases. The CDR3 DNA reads TGTGCCAGCAGCCAAGAGGGAAGCGGGGGCCACTACGAGCAGTACTTC. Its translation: CASSQEGSGGHYEQYF.

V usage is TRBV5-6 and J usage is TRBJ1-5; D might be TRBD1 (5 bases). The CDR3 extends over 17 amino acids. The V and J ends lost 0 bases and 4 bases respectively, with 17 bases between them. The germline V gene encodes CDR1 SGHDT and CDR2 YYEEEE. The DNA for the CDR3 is TGTGCCAGCAGCTTGGCCATGGGGGGGTCCATTAATCAGCCCCAGCATTTT. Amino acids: CASSLAMGGSINQPQHF.

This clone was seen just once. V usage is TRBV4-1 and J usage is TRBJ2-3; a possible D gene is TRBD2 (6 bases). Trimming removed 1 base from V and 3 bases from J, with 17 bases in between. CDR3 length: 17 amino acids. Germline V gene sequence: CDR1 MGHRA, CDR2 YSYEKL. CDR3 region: CASSQGRIGGGTDTQYF. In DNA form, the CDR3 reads TGCGCCAGCAGCCAAGGGCGAATCGGGGGTGGTACAGATACGCAGTATTTT.

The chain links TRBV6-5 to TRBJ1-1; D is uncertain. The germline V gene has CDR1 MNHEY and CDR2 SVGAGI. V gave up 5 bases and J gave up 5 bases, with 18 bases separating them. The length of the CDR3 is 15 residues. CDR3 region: CASSRVSGKRTEAFF. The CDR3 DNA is TGTGCCAGCAGTCGGGTTTCCGGGAAGCGGACTGAAGCTTTCTTT.

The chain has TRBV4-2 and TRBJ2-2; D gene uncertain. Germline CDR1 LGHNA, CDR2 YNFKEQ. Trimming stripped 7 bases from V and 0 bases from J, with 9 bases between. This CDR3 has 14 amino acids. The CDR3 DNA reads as TGTGCCAGCACCGTCTACCCGAACACCGGGGAGCTGTTTTTT. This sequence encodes CASTVYPNTGELFF.

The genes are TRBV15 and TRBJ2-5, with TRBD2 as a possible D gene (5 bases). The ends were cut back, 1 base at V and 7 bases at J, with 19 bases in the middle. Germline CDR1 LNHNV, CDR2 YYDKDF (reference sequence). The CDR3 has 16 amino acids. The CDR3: CATSRAAGIGSATQYF. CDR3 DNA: TGTGCCACCAGCAGAGCAGCCGGGATAGGGTCGGCGACCCAGTACTTC. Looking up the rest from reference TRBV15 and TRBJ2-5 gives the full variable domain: DAMVIQNPRYQVTQFGKPVTLSCSQTLNHNVMYWYQQKSSQAPKLLFHYYDKDFNNEADTPDNFQSRRPNTSFCFLDIRSPGLGDTAMYLCATSRAAGIGSATQYFGPGTRLLVL.

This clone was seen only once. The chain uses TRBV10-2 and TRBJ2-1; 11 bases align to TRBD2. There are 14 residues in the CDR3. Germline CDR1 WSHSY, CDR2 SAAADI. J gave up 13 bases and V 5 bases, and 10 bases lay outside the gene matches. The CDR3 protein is CASSPRLAGNLQFF. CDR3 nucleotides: TGCGCCAGCAGTCCTAGACTAGCGGGGAACCTCCAGTTCTTC.

The CDR3 bases are TGTGCCAGCAGTTCATCCTTAACTGAGTCCTCCTACGAGCAGTACTTC. It translates to CASSSSLTESSYEQYF. V gene TRBV6-6 combines with J gene TRBJ2-7, with no clear D. CDR3 size: 16 residues. In germline, CDR1 is MNHNY, CDR2 SVGAGI (reference sequence). V dropped 4 bases and J dropped 0 bases, with 16 bases sitting between them.

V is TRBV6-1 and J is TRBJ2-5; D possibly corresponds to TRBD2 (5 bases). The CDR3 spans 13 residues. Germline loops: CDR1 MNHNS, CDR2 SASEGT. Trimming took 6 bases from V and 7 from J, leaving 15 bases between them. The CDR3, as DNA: TGTGCCAGCAGCATACTTCCCGAGGGGACCCAGTACTTC. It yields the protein CASSILPEGTQYF.

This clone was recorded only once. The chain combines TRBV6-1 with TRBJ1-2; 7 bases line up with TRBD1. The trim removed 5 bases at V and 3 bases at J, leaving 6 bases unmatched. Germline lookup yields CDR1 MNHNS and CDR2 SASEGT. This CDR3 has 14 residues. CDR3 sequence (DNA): TGTGCCAGCAGTAGCCGGACAGGAGACTATGGCTACACCTTC. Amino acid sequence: CASSSRTGDYGYTF.

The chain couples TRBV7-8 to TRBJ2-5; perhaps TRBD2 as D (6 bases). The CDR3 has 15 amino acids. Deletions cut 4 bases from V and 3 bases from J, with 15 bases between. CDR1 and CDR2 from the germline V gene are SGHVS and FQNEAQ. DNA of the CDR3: TGTGCCAGCAGCTCCTCCGGGACTGGAAAAGAGACCCAGTACTTC. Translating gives CASSSSGTGKETQYF.

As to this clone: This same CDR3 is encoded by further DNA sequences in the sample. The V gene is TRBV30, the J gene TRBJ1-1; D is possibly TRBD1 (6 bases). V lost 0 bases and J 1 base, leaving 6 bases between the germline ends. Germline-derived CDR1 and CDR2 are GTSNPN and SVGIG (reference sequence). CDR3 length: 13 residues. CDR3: CAWSVGGNTEAFF. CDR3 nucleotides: TGTGCCTGGAGTGTAGGGGGGAACACTGAAGCTTTCTTT.

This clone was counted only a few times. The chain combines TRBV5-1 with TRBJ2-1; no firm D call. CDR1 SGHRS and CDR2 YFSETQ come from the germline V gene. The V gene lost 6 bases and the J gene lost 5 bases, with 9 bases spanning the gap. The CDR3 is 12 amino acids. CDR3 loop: CASNIADNEQFF. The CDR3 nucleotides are TGCGCCAGCAATATAGCTGACAATGAGCAGTTCTTC. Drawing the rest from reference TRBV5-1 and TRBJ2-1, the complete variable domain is KAGVTQTPRYLIKTRGQQVTLSCSPISGHRSVSWYQQTPGQGLQFLFEYFSETQRNKGNFPGRFSGRQFSNSRSEMNVSTLELGDSALYLCASNIADNEQFFGPGTRLTVL.

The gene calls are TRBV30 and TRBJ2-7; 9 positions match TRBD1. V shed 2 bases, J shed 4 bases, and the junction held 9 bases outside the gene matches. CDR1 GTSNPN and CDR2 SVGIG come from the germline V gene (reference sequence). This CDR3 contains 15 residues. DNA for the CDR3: TGTGCCTGGAGTAGACCGGGACAGGGCAAGTACGAGCAGTACTTC. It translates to CAWSRPGQGKYEQYF. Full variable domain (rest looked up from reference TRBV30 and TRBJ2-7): SQTIHQWPATLVQPVGSPLSLECTVEGTSNPNLYWYRQAAGRGLQLLFYSVGIGQISSEVPQNLSASRPQDRQFILSSKKLLLSDSGFYLCAWSRPGQGKYEQYFGPGTRLTVT.

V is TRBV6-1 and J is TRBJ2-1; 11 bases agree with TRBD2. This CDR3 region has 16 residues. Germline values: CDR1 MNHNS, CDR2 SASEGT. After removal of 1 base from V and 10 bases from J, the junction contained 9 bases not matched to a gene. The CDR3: CASSEVVAGGPREQFF. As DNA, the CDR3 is TGTGCCAGCAGTGAAGTGGTAGCGGGAGGGCCACGAGAGCAGTTCTTC.